This TCR beta chain was identified in a study of blood T cell repertoires in COVID-19. The authors' processing: Estimated nucleated cell counts came from reference gene primer amplification. Data came from immunoSEQ multiplex PCR; TCRdb stores just in-frame clones and leaves some out. V, J and clone size are taken as reported in that table, and D and trimming were inferred from the DNA itself. Of 150,000 to 200,000 clones in the sample, approximately 85% are singletons; the top ten hold 7.5% to 9.5%. There are 17 residues in the CDR3. CDR1 and CDR2 (germline): LNHDA, SQIVND (reference sequence). Sequences were obtained from peripheral blood. The chain recombines TRBV19 with TRBJ2-2; 12 positions match TRBD2. The sequence came from a woman in her fifties or sixties with acute or convalescent COVID-19. CDR3 sequence (DNA): TGTGCGAGTGGCCCAATAAGACTAGCGGGAGTCCCCGGGGAGCTGTTTTTT. Amino acids: CASGPIRLAGVPGELFF.